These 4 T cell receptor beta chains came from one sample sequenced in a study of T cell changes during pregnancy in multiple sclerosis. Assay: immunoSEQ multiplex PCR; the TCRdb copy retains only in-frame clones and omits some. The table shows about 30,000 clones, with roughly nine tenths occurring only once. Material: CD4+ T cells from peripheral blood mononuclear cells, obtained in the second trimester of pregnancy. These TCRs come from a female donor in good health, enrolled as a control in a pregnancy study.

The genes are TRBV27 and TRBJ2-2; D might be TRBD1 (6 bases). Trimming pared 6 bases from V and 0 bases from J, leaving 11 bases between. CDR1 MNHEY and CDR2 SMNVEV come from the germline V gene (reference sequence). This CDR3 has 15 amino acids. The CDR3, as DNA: TGTGCCAGCAGCTACAGGGACCCGAACACCGGGGAGCTGTTTTTT. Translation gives CASSYRDPNTGELFF.

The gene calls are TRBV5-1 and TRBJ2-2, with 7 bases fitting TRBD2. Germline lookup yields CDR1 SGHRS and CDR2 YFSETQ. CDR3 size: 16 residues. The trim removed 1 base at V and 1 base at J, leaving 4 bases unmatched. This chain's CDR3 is CASSLMGGGNTGELFF. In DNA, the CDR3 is TGCGCCAGCAGCTTGATGGGCGGGGGGAACACCGGGGAGCTGTTTTTT.

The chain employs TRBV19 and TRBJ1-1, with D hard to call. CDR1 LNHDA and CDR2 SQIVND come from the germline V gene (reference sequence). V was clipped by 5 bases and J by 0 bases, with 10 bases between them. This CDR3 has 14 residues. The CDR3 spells CASSGGIMNTEAFF. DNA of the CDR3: TGTGCCAGTAGTGGAGGGATTATGAACACTGAAGCTTTCTTT.

The CDR3 nucleotides read TGTGCCAGCAGTTACTGGGCAGGGGCTGGAAACACCATATATTTT. Translation: CASSYWAGAGNTIYF. The chain has TRBV6-5 and TRBJ1-3, with a tentative D call TRBD1 (6 bases). V was shortened by 1 base and J by 2 bases, with 9 bases between the two germline ends. The CDR3 is made up of 15 amino acids. Germline CDR1 reads MNHEY; CDR2 reads SVGAGI.